The sequence of this T cell receptor (beta chain) was determined in a study of OX40 agonist ivuxolimab in advanced cancers. Concerning the study at large: Ivuxolimab, which targeted the costimulatory receptor OX40 (CD134), was an agonistic, fully human IgG2 monoclonal antibody. Intravenous ivuxolimab was administered to patients every 2 weeks at six dose levels: 0.01, 0.1, 0.3, 1.5, 3 and 10 mg/kg. Of the 50 to 55 dose-escalation patients, hepatocellular carcinoma was present in some 19, melanoma in roughly 15, renal cell carcinoma in 9 and head and neck cancer in 9. A male proportion of roughly 85% and a mean age of approximately 60 years, ranging from 23 to 79, were recorded for the dose-escalation cohort. Prior anti-PD-1, anti-PD-L1 or anti-CTLA-4 therapy was permitted, and 40% of dose-escalation patients had received checkpoint inhibitors. Partial responses occurred in three dose-escalation patients: two with cutaneous melanoma and one with hepatocellular carcinoma. The point of sequencing TCRbeta in the periphery was to test whether ivuxolimab changed TCR sequence diversity and drove clonal T-cell expansion. The monotherapy dose-escalation portion (N = 52 patients) of the phase I ivuxolimab trial is reported in the paper. General findings and caveats noted by the study authors: Which antigens the clonally expanded peripheral T cells were specific for was not determined. Low levels of normalized T-cell clonal expansion were also seen in some nonresponding patients. Clonal expansion of both CD4+ and CD8+ blood T cells was observed from baseline to week 6 at doses 0.1 to 3.0 mg/kg. On average, CD8+ T cells showed more expanded clones than CD4+ T cells after ivuxolimab. In partial responders in the 0.1-3.0 mg/kg groups, normalized peripheral clonal expansion was found to be among the lowest, especially among CD8+ T cells.

Patients with a history of autoimmune disease or receiving systemic immunosuppression were excluded from the trial. Peripheral blood for TCR sequencing was drawn from every dose cohort at baseline, at cycle 4 day 1 and at cycle 7 day 1. The samples were taken from a phase I, first-in-human, multicenter, open-label dose-escalation trial of ivuxolimab. Adults with locally advanced or metastatic head and neck squamous cell, hepatocellular, melanoma or renal cell carcinoma were enrolled in the trial. Before TCR sequencing, CD4+ T cells and CD8+ T cells from peripheral blood were sorted into separate populations. Comment on this clone: There is no known antigen for this receptor. Base quality data are lacking; no much larger clone is found one base away.

For sequencing of the TCRbeta CDR3 region, genomic DNA was extracted from the sorted cells. TCRbeta CDR3 regions were sequenced using the immunoSEQ Assay. This immuneACCESS table, as held by TCRdb, lists in-frame sequences with V and J called but not all clones. Of the missing ones, under half trace to an unresolved V gene in checked studies; the others have no known cause. For this sample the table gives under 80,000 clones, of which roughly 84% were detected only once. Of the sample, under 2.5% falls within the top ten clones. Ends trimmed: V by 4 bases, J by 1 base; bases unmatched to a gene: 5. CDR3 length: 16 amino acids, cysteine to phenylalanine. The sequence is cut down to CDR3 DNA, 48 bases in frame from base 1. As encoded in the germline V gene, CDR1 is MNHEY while CDR2 is SVGAGI.

The rearranged segments are TRBV6-5 and TRBJ2-3, with 10 bases matching TRBD1. The starting material was CD4+ or CD8+ T cells sorted from blood, obtained in a trial of the OX40 agonist ivuxolimab. This clonotype was sampled from an adult with an advanced solid tumor such as melanoma, head and neck, liver or kidney cancer. The CDR3 reads as follows: CASSSIGTGGTDTQYF. The bases are TGTGCCAGCAGTTCTATCGGGACAGGGGGCACAGATACGCAGTATTTT.